This TCR beta chain was observed in a study of blood T cells in healthy people across ages. Overall study findings and caveats: No one knew whether donors had CMV, which possibly confounded expanded clonotype changes.

Germline V CDR1 and CDR2: SGDLS, YYNGEE. The CDR3 runs to 14 residues. Trimming stripped 2 bases from V and 2 bases from J, with 11 bases between. Turning to this clonotype: The antigen remains undetermined.

For the second PCR, which ran for roughly 6 to 11 cycles, a sample-barcoded 5' primer and a J-beta primer mix were used. From the 5' RACE reads, TCRdb called clonotypes with MiXCR, one entry per CDR3 protein. The top ten clones hold less than 25% of a sample with 600,000 to 850,000 distinct CDR3 sequences, more than 40% of them seen once. V usage is TRBV9 and J usage is TRBJ2-7; TRBD1 is a possible D gene (5 bases). Source material: blood. The source is a woman aged 60-75 years in good health. The CDR3 DNA sequence: TGTGCCAGCAGCGTCGAAGGGGCACCCTACGAGCAGTACTTC. Translating it yields CASSVEGAPYEQYF. Using reference TRBV9 and TRBJ2-7 for the parts outside the CDR3, the full variable domain is DSGVTQTPKHLITATGQRVTLRCSPRSGDLSVYWYQQSLDQGLQFLIQYYNGEERAKGNILERFSAQQFPDLHSELNLSSLELGDSALYFCASSVEGAPYEQYFGPGTRLTVT.